This T cell receptor beta chain was identified in a study of OX40 agonist ivuxolimab in advanced cancers. At the level of the study: Patients treated during dose escalation were battling hepatocellular carcinoma, melanoma, renal cell or head and neck cancer.

The table came from immunoSEQ multiplex PCR; TCRdb's copy has only in-frame clones and leaves some out. Of about 70,000 clones in the sample, 88% are singletons; the top ten hold 2% to 2.5%. CDR1 MDHEN and CDR2 SYDVKM come from the germline V gene. The CDR3 runs to 14 residues. After removal of 3 bases from V and 15 bases from J, the junction contained 14 bases not matched to a gene. Here the sequenced sample was CD4+ or CD8+ T cells sorted from blood, taken in a trial of the OX40 agonist ivuxolimab. The sequence derives from an adult with an advanced solid tumor such as melanoma, head and neck, liver or kidney cancer. J is TRBJ2-1 and V is TRBV28, with 7 bases aligning to TRBD2. CDR3 DNA sequence: TGTGCCAGCAGTTTCCAAACCTATGGGGACTATGGGTTCTTC. Translating gives CASSFQTYGDYGFF. Complete variable domain (other parts from reference TRBV28 and TRBJ2-1): DVKVTQSSRYLVKRTGEKVFLECVQDMDHENMFWYRQDPGLGLRLIYFSYDVKMKEKGDIPEGYSVSREKKERFSLILESASTNQTSMYLCASSFQTYGDYGFFGPGTRLTVL.